The clone carrying this T cell receptor beta chain was picked up a small number of times. The antigen remains undetermined. The data stem from a study of early T cells in non-severe SARS-CoV-2 infection. On the study more broadly: The authors sequenced bulk RNA from unsorted whole blood, leaving chains unpaired.

CDR1 and CDR2 from the germline V gene are SGHTS and YDEGEE. Trimming took 1 base from V and 4 from J, leaving 14 bases between them. The CDR3 spans 15 residues. Tagging with unique molecular identifiers was applied to individual cDNA molecules. A single record per CDR3 protein comes from TCRdb applying MiXCR to the 5' RACE reads. The sample holds some 48,000 distinct CDR3 sequences, around 4.6% seen once. Whole-study findings and limits: Matching results from VDJdb favored anti-spike CD8 responses, leaving private and CD4 specificities undetected.

This TCR came from an adult who was a healthcare worker with PCR-confirmed SARS-CoV-2 infection or an uninfected control (not recorded which). The sequenced sample consisted of whole blood. This chain connects TRBV5-8 to TRBJ1-2, with a tentative D call TRBD1 (6 bases). The CDR3 spells CASSLMQGRGYGYTF. The CDR3 nucleotides are TGTGCCAGCAGCTTGATGCAGGGGCGCGGCTATGGCTACACCTTC.